This passage covers 27 T cell receptor beta chains from one sample sequenced in a study of blood T cell repertoires in COVID-19 (dated by TCRdb to the early 2020s). The library was produced with the immunoSEQ multiplex PCR assay. TCRdb mirrors the immuneACCESS table, restricted to in-frame sequences. Some clones are absent from its copies; in checked studies, under half trace to an unresolved V gene, and the reason for the others is unknown. This sample lists 110,000 or so clones; 85% were detected once. The top ten hold 3.9% of the sample. The sequencing sample was made of peripheral blood. Every receptor here comes from a man aged 55 to 70 with acute or convalescent COVID-19.

The chain combines TRBV27 with TRBJ1-1, with TRBD1 matching 11 bases. V dropped 5 bases and J dropped 11; count of bases not matched to a gene: 7. Germline CDR1 is MNHEY and CDR2 is SMNVEV (reference sequence). The CDR3 is made up of 13 amino acids. CDR3 nucleotides: TGTGCCAGCAGTGAGGGACAGGGGGGGAAGGCTTTCTTT. Translation: CASSEGQGGKAFF.

In its sample, this clone was seen a few times. The chain has TRBV6-4 and TRBJ1-2, with a weak D call TRBD1 (5 bases). The CDR3 covers 13 residues. Germline V gene sequence: CDR1 MRHNA, CDR2 SNTAGT. V lost 4 bases to trimming and J lost 7 bases, with 13 bases between them. CDR3: CASSGGLAGGYTF. The DNA for the CDR3 is TGTGCCAGCAGTGGGGGACTTGCGGGTGGCTACACCTTC.

The genes are TRBV28 and TRBJ2-2; 7 bases are a match to TRBD2. The length of the CDR3 is 15 residues. The germline V gene encodes CDR1 MDHEN and CDR2 SYDVKM. V lost 7 bases, J lost 1 base, and 6 bases stayed unmatched. The CDR3 bases are TGTGCCAGCATTACGGGCGGGGGGAACACCGGGGAGCTGTTTTTT. Protein sequence: CASITGGGNTGELFF. Looking up the rest from reference TRBV28 and TRBJ2-2 gives the full variable domain: DVKVTQSSRYLVKRTGEKVFLECVQDMDHENMFWYRQDPGLGLRLIYFSYDVKMKEKGDIPEGYSVSREKKERFSLILESASTNQTSMYLCASITGGGNTGELFFGEGSRLTVL.

This rearrangement joins TRBV7-9 to TRBJ2-7, with 9 positions matching TRBD2. This CDR3 region has 15 residues. J was trimmed by 5 bases and V by 5 bases; bases with no gene match: 10. CDR1 SEHNR and CDR2 FQNEAQ come from the germline V gene (reference sequence). In DNA form, the CDR3 reads TGTGCCAGCAGCCCGGACCCTAGCGGGACCCACGAGCAGTACTTC. Protein product: CASSPDPSGTHEQYF.

The V call is TRBV9, the J call TRBJ2-7; 9 nucleotides agree with TRBD1. V dropped 4 bases and J dropped 0; count of bases not matched to a gene: 8. Germline CDR1 and CDR2: SGDLS and YYNGEE. The CDR3 is 16 residues long. For the CDR3, the DNA is TGTGCCAGCAGCCAGGGGGGACAGGGTGGCTCCTACGAGCAGTACTTC. Residues: CASSQGGQGGSYEQYF. Drawing the rest from reference TRBV9 and TRBJ2-7, the complete variable domain is DSGVTQTPKHLITATGQRVTLRCSPRSGDLSVYWYQQSLDQGLQFLIQYYNGEERAKGNILERFSAQQFPDLHSELNLSSLELGDSALYFCASSQGGQGGSYEQYFGPGTRLTVT.

This clone occurred a few times. The rearrangement links TRBV5-8 to TRBJ2-1; 9 nucleotides match TRBD1. The length of the CDR3 is 16 residues. CDR1 and CDR2 from the germline V gene are SGHTS and YDEGEE. The trim removed 0 bases at V and 11 bases at J, leaving 12 bases unmatched. This chain's CDR3 is CASSLDTGGPAGKQFF. The DNA of the CDR3 is TGTGCCAGCAGCTTGGATACAGGGGGCCCAGCGGGAAAGCAGTTCTTC.

The gene calls are TRBV3-1 (or the pseudogene TRBV3-2) and TRBJ1-3; unclear D gene. The CDR3 consists of 12 residues. Trimming took off 5 bases at V and 2 bases at J, with 4 bases between the two ends. Germline CDR1 is LGHDT and CDR2 is YNNKEL (reference sequence). This CDR3 reads CASSSTGNTIYF. CDR3 sequence (DNA): TGTGCCAGCAGCTCTACTGGAAACACCATATATTTT.

This clone was seen a single time. V gene TRBV9 combines with J gene TRBJ1-2; 11 bases are shared with TRBD1. The CDR3 has 16 residues. Trimming at V came to 0 bases and at J to 4 bases, leaving 5 bases not matched to a gene. CDR1 and CDR2 (germline): SGDLS, YYNGEE. CDR3 residues: CASSVAQGQGAYGYTF. CDR3 coding DNA: TGTGCCAGCAGCGTAGCCCAAGGACAGGGGGCCTATGGCTACACCTTC.

This sequence joins TRBV6-5 and TRBJ1-1; D might be TRBD1 (6 bases). V was clipped by 2 bases and J by 6 bases, with 13 bases between them. Germline V gene sequence: CDR1 MNHEY, CDR2 SVGAGI. The CDR3 has 14 amino acids. The CDR3 spells CASSYAQGIAEAFF. The CDR3 nucleotides are TGTGCCAGCAGTTACGCCCAGGGGATCGCTGAAGCTTTCTTT.

With respect to this clone: The junction does not match germline at one end; this may be a read error. The chain recombines TRBV7-3 with TRBJ2-2; TRBD2 is a possible D gene (5 bases). The germline gives CDR1 SGHTA, CDR2 FQGTGA. This CDR3 is 15 amino acids long. The CDR3 nucleotides read TGTGCCAGCAGCCTAACGGGGAGCAGCACCGGGGAGCTGTTTTTT. Amino acids: CASSLTGSSTGELFF.

CDR3 nucleotides: TGTGCCAGCAGTTTATATATGTTCCAGGGTGGACCCCAGCATTTT. Translated: CASSLYMFQGGPQHF. The chain combines TRBV28 with TRBJ1-5; TRBD1 is a possible D gene (5 bases). CDR3 length: 15 amino acids. Per germline, CDR1 MDHEN and CDR2 SYDVKM. V was clipped by 1 base and J by 10 bases, with 17 bases between them.

The chain uses TRBV11-2 and TRBJ2-1; 14 nucleotides align to TRBD2. The CDR3 is made up of 16 amino acids. Losses at the gene ends were 7 bases for V and 4 bases for J; bases not matched to a gene: 6. Germline V CDR1 and CDR2: SGHAT, FQNNGV. CDR3: CASNGGLAGVYNEQFF. CDR3 DNA: TGTGCCAGCAACGGGGGACTAGCGGGGGTTTACAATGAGCAGTTCTTC.

The rearrangement links TRBV15 to TRBJ2-5; D gene unclear. Between the trimmed V and J ends, which lost 3 bases and 1 base, there was a span of 9 bases. The CDR3 sequence is 14 residues long. CDR1 is LNHNV and CDR2 is YYDKDF in the germline V gene (reference sequence). The CDR3 loop is CATSRPGLQETQYF. The CDR3 nucleotides are TGTGCCACCAGCAGGCCGGGTCTCCAAGAGACCCAGTACTTC.

The V call is TRBV6-2 or TRBV6-3, the J call TRBJ1-5; TRBD1 agrees at 10 bases. The length of the CDR3 is 14 residues. V lost 6 bases to trimming and J lost 7 bases; unmatched junction nucleotides: 6. Germline CDR1 is MNHEY and CDR2 is SVGEGT. Here the CDR3 reads CASSRGTGEQPQHF. CDR3 DNA: TGTGCCAGCAGCCGCGGGACAGGGGAACAGCCCCAGCATTTT.

This sequence joins TRBV4-1 and TRBJ2-4, with D maybe TRBD1 (6 bases). The CDR3 is 14 residues long. Germline assignment: CDR1 MGHRA and CDR2 YSYEKL. V dropped 1 base and J dropped 6 bases, with 10 bases sitting between them. The DNA of the CDR3 is TGCGCCAGCAGCCAAGCTGACAGGAGAAACATTCAGTACTTC. Protein product: CASSQADRRNIQYF.

The rearrangement uses TRBV4-2 and TRBJ2-2; 8 bases line up with TRBD2. This CDR3 has 15 amino acids. The J segment lost 5 bases and the V segment lost 10 bases, leaving 12 bases of the junction unmatched. Germline-derived CDR1 and CDR2 are LGHNA and YNFKEQ. CDR3 region: CATSPAGVRTGELFF. The CDR3 DNA follows: TGTGCCACCTCCCCAGCGGGAGTGAGGACCGGGGAGCTGTTTTTT.

The chain joins TRBV19 to TRBJ2-2; maybe TRBD1 (5 bases). The CDR3 spans 15 residues. CDR1 is LNHDA and CDR2 is SQIVND in the germline V gene (reference sequence). Trimming took off 3 bases at V and 3 bases at J, with 11 bases between the two ends. The CDR3 nucleotides read TGTGCCAGTAGTATTCCAGGGCTAGACACCGGGGAGCTGTTTTTT. It translates to CASSIPGLDTGELFF.

The rearrangement links TRBV11-3 to TRBJ2-2; maybe TRBD1 (5 bases). V dropped 2 bases and J dropped 1 base, with 5 bases sitting between them. CDR3 length: 14 amino acids. CDR1 is SGHNT, CDR2 YENEEA, per germline. CDR3 nucleotide sequence: TGTGCCAGCAGCTTACAGGGGAACACCGGGGAGCTGTTTTTT. As protein: CASSLQGNTGELFF.

The rearrangement joins TRBV7-6 to TRBJ2-5, with 14 bases fitting TRBD2. Germline V gene lookup returns CDR1 SGHVS and CDR2 FNYEAQ. V trimming: 6 bases; J trimming: 4 bases; junction bases outside the gene matches: 7. This CDR3 comprises 16 residues. DNA for the CDR3: TGTGCCAGCAGTTCGGGGACTAGCGGGAGCGGAGAGACCCAGTACTTC. Residues: CASSSGTSGSGETQYF. Based on the CDR3 plus reference TRBV7-6 and TRBJ2-5, the full variable domain is GAGVSQSPRYKVTKRGQDVALRCDPISGHVSLYWYRQALGQGPEFLTYFNYEAQQDKSGLPNDRFSAERPEGSISTLTIQRTEQRDSAMYRCASSSGTSGSGETQYFGPGTRLLVL.

The chain couples TRBV6-5 to TRBJ2-3; 8 nucleotides match TRBD2. The CDR3 has 16 amino acids. Germline CDR1 and CDR2: MNHEY and SVGAGI. V lost 1 base, J lost 0 bases, and 3 bases stayed unmatched. In DNA, the CDR3 is TGTGCCAGCAGTTACTTCGCTAGCGGGAGCACAGATACGCAGTATTTT. This encodes CASSYFASGSTDTQYF.

The chain employs TRBV7-6 and TRBJ1-6; the match to TRBD1 covers 8 bases. Germline V gene lookup returns CDR1 SGHVS and CDR2 FNYEAQ. V dropped 5 bases and J dropped 9; count of bases not matched to a gene: 12. CDR3 size: 16 residues. As DNA, the CDR3 is TGTGCCAGCAGCGAGGCCCTTTGGACAGGGACTTCACCCCTCCACTTT. It specifies CASSEALWTGTSPLHF.

In its sample, this clone was seen a few times. This chain links TRBV28 with TRBJ2-2; 10 bases are a match to TRBD1. V gave up 5 bases and J gave up 5 bases; unmatched junction bases: 8. The germline CDR1 and CDR2 sequences are MDHEN and SYDVKM. The CDR3 has 16 amino acids. The CDR3 region is CASSGAGQGVTGELFF. In DNA form, the CDR3 reads TGTGCCAGCAGTGGGGCTGGACAGGGGGTTACCGGGGAGCTGTTTTTT.

The chain uses TRBV29-1 and TRBJ2-7; 8 positions match TRBD1. The CDR3 spans 12 residues. In germline, CDR1 is SQVTM, CDR2 ANQGSEA. This CDR3 reads CSAADGQGEMWV. The CDR3 nucleotides read TGCAGCGCCGCGGACGGACAGGGTGAGATGTGGGTC.

The CDR3 DNA is TGTGCCAGCAGCTCCGGACAGGGACTGGACGGCTATGGCTACACCTTC. Translation: CASSSGQGLDGYGYTF. V is TRBV7-2 and J is TRBJ1-2, with 8 bases aligning to TRBD1. This CDR3 has 16 residues. In germline, CDR1 is SGHTA, CDR2 FQGNSA. The trim removed 4 bases at V and 4 bases at J, leaving 11 bases unmatched. The whole variable domain, filled in from reference TRBV7-2 and TRBJ1-2, reads GAGVSQSPSNKVTEKGKDVELRCDPISGHTALYWYRQSLGQGLEFLIYFQGNSAPDKSGLPSDRFSAERTGGSVSTLTIQRTQQEDSAVYLCASSSGQGLDGYGYTFGSGTRLTVV.

The CDR3 here is CASSPGGPNTGELFF. Here the CDR3 DNA reads TGTGCCAGCAGTCCAGGGGGGCCGAACACCGGGGAGCTGTTTTTT. The genes are TRBV11-3 and TRBJ2-2, with D possibly TRBD1 on 7 matching bases. This CDR3 comprises 15 residues. Germline V gene lookup returns CDR1 SGHNT and CDR2 YENEEA. Between the trimmed V and J ends, which lost 6 bases and 0 bases, there was a span of 11 bases.

The chain joins TRBV28 to TRBJ2-2; 12 bases agree with TRBD2. The junction had 14 bases not matched to a gene; V was cut back by 7 bases and J by 2 bases. Germline loops: CDR1 MDHEN, CDR2 SYDVKM. This CDR3 is 19 amino acids long. The CDR3 nucleotides read TGTGCCAGCACCCCTGGGCTAGCGGGAGGGAGGTCCAACACCGGGGAGCTGTTTTTT. It translates to CASTPGLAGGRSNTGELFF.

The chain combines TRBV5-1 with TRBJ1-5; D not certain. Between the trimmed V and J ends, which lost 0 bases and 9 bases, there was a span of 10 bases. This CDR3 region has 13 residues. Germline loops: CDR1 SGHRS, CDR2 YFSETQ. CDR3 amino acids: CASSLEAGGPQHF. CDR3 nucleotide sequence: TGCGCCAGCAGCTTGGAGGCGGGCGGGCCCCAGCATTTT.